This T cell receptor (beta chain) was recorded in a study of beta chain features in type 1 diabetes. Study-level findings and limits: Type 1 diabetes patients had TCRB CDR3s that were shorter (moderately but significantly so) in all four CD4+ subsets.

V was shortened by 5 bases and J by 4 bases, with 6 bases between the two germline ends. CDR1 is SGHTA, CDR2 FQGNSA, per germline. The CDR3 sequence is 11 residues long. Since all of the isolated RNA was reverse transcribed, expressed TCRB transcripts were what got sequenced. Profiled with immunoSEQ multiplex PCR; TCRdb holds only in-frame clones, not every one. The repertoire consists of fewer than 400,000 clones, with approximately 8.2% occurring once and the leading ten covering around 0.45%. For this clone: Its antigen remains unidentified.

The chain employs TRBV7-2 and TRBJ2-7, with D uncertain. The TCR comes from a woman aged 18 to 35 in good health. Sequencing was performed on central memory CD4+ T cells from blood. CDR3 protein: CASSQRYEQYF. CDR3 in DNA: TGTGCCAGCAGCCAAAGGTACGAGCAGTACTTC.